These 23 T cell receptor beta chains were sequenced from one sample in a study of blood T cell repertoires in COVID-19. Measured with immunoSEQ multiplex PCR; TCRdb has only the in-frame clones, and not every one. The repertoire holds roughly 330,000 clones, with roughly nine tenths as singletons. The specimen sequenced was PBMCs or T cells enriched from blood (not recorded which). These receptors all come from a woman aged 30 to 39 who had recovered from COVID-19.

V usage is TRBV5-6 and J usage is TRBJ1-1; D is ambiguous. The CDR3 consists of 14 residues. Trimming cost V 4 bases and J 1 base, with 11 bases left between them. Looked up from germline, CDR1 is SGHDT and CDR2 is YYEEEE. The CDR3 DNA sequence: TGTGCCAGCAGCCGATTTCGACAGAACACTGAAGCTTTCTTT. This codes for CASSRFRQNTEAFF.

The V and J genes are TRBV27 and TRBJ2-4; D gene ambiguous. Germline V gene sequence: CDR1 MNHEY, CDR2 SMNVEV (reference sequence). V was pared by 5 bases and J by 1 base, with 9 bases between. This CDR3 region has 14 residues. CDR3 bases: TGTGCCAGCAGTCAGGCAGCCGCCAAAAACATTCAGTACTTC. Protein: CASSQAAAKNIQYF.

This chain links TRBV7-6 with TRBJ2-1; D is possibly TRBD2 (5 bases). The CDR3 contains 15 residues. Germline V lookup: CDR1 SGHVS, CDR2 FNYEAQ. Trimming removed 1 base from V and 8 bases from J, with 15 bases in between. CDR3 in DNA: TGTGCCAGCAGCTTAGGGGCCGAGCGGTTCGATGAGCAGTTCTTC. Translation gives CASSLGAERFDEQFF.

This clone was seen just once. The chain has TRBV7-9 and TRBJ2-7; D is undetermined. V lost 2 bases and J 0 bases, leaving 11 bases between the germline ends. The germline CDR1 and CDR2 sequences are SEHNR and FQNEAQ (reference sequence). The length of the CDR3 is 15 residues. The CDR3 reads CASSLIGQYSYEQYF. The CDR3 DNA is TGTGCCAGCAGCTTAATTGGGCAGTACTCCTACGAGCAGTACTTC.

The rearrangement uses TRBV5-5 and TRBJ1-4; possible D gene TRBD1, 5 bases. Germline V gene data show CDR1 as SGHKS and CDR2 as YYEKEE (reference sequence). V lost 2 bases to trimming and J lost 7 bases, with 12 bases between them. The CDR3 covers 14 residues. CDR3 sequence reads: CASSLSGDGEKLFF. The CDR3 bases are TGTGCCAGCAGCTTATCGGGGGATGGTGAAAAACTGTTTTTT. The full variable domain, in which reference TRBV5-5 and TRBJ1-4 provide the parts outside the CDR3, is DAGVTQSPTHLIKTRGQQVTLRCSPISGHKSVSWYQQVLGQGPQFIFQYYEKEERGRGNFPDRFSARQFPNYSSELNVNALLLGDSALYLCASSLSGDGEKLFFGSGTQLSVL.

This chain uses TRBV5-1 with TRBJ1-2; 11 nucleotides match TRBD1. Germline trimming cut 0 bases from V and 4 bases from J; bases unmatched to any gene: 2. Per the germline V gene, CDR1 is SGHRS and CDR2 is YFSETQ. The CDR3 extends over 15 amino acids. The CDR3 DNA sequence: TGCGCCAGCAGCTTGGGGACAGGGGGCAGCTATGGCTACACCTTC. Protein: CASSLGTGGSYGYTF. Full variable domain (rest looked up from reference TRBV5-1 and TRBJ1-2): KAGVTQTPRYLIKTRGQQVTLSCSPISGHRSVSWYQQTPGQGLQFLFEYFSETQRNKGNFPGRFSGRQFSNSRSEMNVSTLELGDSALYLCASSLGTGGSYGYTFGSGTRLTVV.

The CDR3 loop is CASSLGGSNEKLFF. As DNA, the CDR3 is TGTGCCAGCAGCTTAGGCGGTTCTAATGAAAAACTGTTTTTT. This chain connects TRBV11-3 to TRBJ1-4; D not certain. Germline V gives CDR1 SGHNT, CDR2 YENEEA. The germline V and J ends were trimmed by 1 base and 3 bases, with 6 bases remaining between them. The CDR3 is 14 amino acids.

The chain recombines TRBV5-1 with TRBJ2-7, with D possibly matching TRBD1 (6 bases). The CDR3 runs 15 residues. Germline CDR1 SGHRS, CDR2 YFSETQ. V lost 4 bases to trimming and J lost 0 bases, with 14 bases between them. The CDR3 spells CASSPGQLSSYEQYF. The CDR3 DNA reads as TGCGCCAGCAGCCCTGGACAGTTGAGCTCCTACGAGCAGTACTTC.

This clone was observed once. This chain connects TRBV7-3 to TRBJ1-1; 8 bases align to TRBD1. The CDR3 spans 14 residues. The V and J ends lost 5 bases and 4 bases, in that order; junction bases with no gene match: 6. CDR1 is SGHTA and CDR2 is FQGTGA in the germline V gene. The DNA for the CDR3 is TGTGCCAGCAGCCCGAGACAGGGGACCACTGAAGCTTTCTTT. As protein: CASSPRQGTTEAFF.

Concerning this clone itself: At one end, the junction sequence differs from germline, possibly due to a read error. The chain combines TRBV6-1 with TRBJ2-3; 9 nucleotides line up with TRBD1. This CDR3 region has 13 residues. Germline CDR1 reads MNHNS; CDR2 reads SASEGT. CDR3 nucleotide sequence: TGTGCCAGCAGTGACCGGGACAGGGCTGCTACCCTTTTT. Translation: CASSDRDRAATLF.

This clone showed up just a few times. The chain recombines TRBV9 with TRBJ2-1, with 9 bases lining up with TRBD1. The CDR3 is made up of 15 amino acids. Germline-derived CDR1 and CDR2 are SGDLS and YYNGEE. V was clipped by 0 bases and J by 2 bases; unmatched bases: 0. DNA of the CDR3: TGTGCCAGCAGCGTAGACAGGGGGCCCTACAATGAGCAGTTCTTC. Translated, it gives CASSVDRGPYNEQFF.

A few counts support this clone. The CDR3: CASSPRNEKLFF. Here the CDR3 DNA reads TGTGCCAGCAGCCCCCGTAATGAAAAACTGTTTTTT. The rearrangement links TRBV7-9 to TRBJ1-4, with D unclear. V lost 5 bases and J lost 4, with 5 bases in between. The germline gives CDR1 SEHNR, CDR2 FQNEAQ (reference sequence). CDR3 length: 12 amino acids.

The chain employs TRBV19 and TRBJ1-4, with D perhaps matching TRBD1 (5 bases). V was trimmed by 4 bases and J by 3 bases, leaving 9 bases between them. The length of the CDR3 is 14 residues. Per germline, CDR1 LNHDA and CDR2 SQIVND (reference sequence). In DNA, the CDR3 is TGTGCCAGTAGTAGGGGCCCTGCTAATGAAAAACTGTTTTTT. It specifies CASSRGPANEKLFF.

CDR3 bases: TGTGCCAGCAGTTACTCGACAGGCAATCAGCCCCAGCATTTT. Translated, it gives CASSYSTGNQPQHF. The V and J genes are TRBV6-6 and TRBJ1-5; D perhaps matches TRBD1 (5 bases). Between the trimmed V and J ends, which lost 0 bases and 2 bases, there was a span of 5 bases. CDR1 is MNHNY and CDR2 is SVGAGI in the germline V gene (reference sequence). The length of the CDR3 is 14 residues.

The chain recombines TRBV21-1 with TRBJ1-4; TRBD1 was called by the table and not checked on the DNA. TRBV21-1 is a recognized pseudogene. This CDR3 region has 18 residues. CDR3 sequence: CASSPFRPGGRTNEKLFF. CDR3 in DNA: TGTGCCAGCAGCCCCTTTCGGCCAGGGGGAAGAACTAATGAAAAACTGTTTTTT.

The chain uses TRBV3-1 (or the pseudogene TRBV3-2) and TRBJ1-1, with 7 bases lining up with TRBD1. Per germline, CDR1 LGHDT and CDR2 YNNKEL (reference sequence). J gave up 10 bases and V 3 bases, and 2 bases lay outside the gene matches. There are 11 residues in the CDR3. CDR3 DNA sequence: TGTGCCAGCAGCCAGACAGGGATAGCTTTCTTT. Protein: CASSQTGIAFF.

The chain joins TRBV18 to TRBJ1-1, with 10 positions matching TRBD1. The germline CDR1 and CDR2 sequences are KGHSH and LQKENI. The CDR3 has 17 residues. The J segment lost 1 base and the V segment lost 3 bases, leaving 8 bases of the junction unmatched. CDR3 residues: CASSPLGQGGTNTEAFF. CDR3 sequence (DNA): TGTGCCAGCTCACCTCTTGGACAGGGGGGTACGAACACTGAAGCTTTCTTT.

This chain links TRBV18 with TRBJ2-5; weak D call: TRBD1 (6 bases). The V end lost 2 bases, the J end lost 5 bases, and 9 bases lay between the germline ends. Germline V gene data show CDR1 as KGHSH and CDR2 as LQKENI. The CDR3 runs 13 residues. CDR3 coding DNA: TGTGCCAGCTCACCAGATACAGGGGAGACCCAGTACTTC. Its protein product is CASSPDTGETQYF.

A word on this clone: The same CDR3 is also encoded by other DNA sequences in this sample. This chain uses TRBV9 with TRBJ2-2; D gene ambiguous. The CDR3 extends over 12 amino acids. From germline, CDR1 is SGDLS and CDR2 YYNGEE. The V gene lost 2 bases and the J gene lost 4 bases, with 3 bases spanning the gap. CDR3 sequence reads: CASSVSTGELFF. The CDR3 DNA is TGTGCCAGCAGCGTCTCCACCGGGGAGCTGTTTTTT.

The J gene is TRBJ2-5, the V gene TRBV6-2 or TRBV6-3; 8 nucleotides agree with TRBD2. The CDR3 has 15 amino acids. The germline CDR1 and CDR2 sequences are MNHEY and SVGEGT. The V and J ends lost 5 bases and 7 bases, in that order; junction bases with no gene match: 12. The CDR3 bases are TGTGCCAGCAGTCACCCGCGGGGGGCCACCGGGACCCAGTACTTC. Translated: CASSHPRGATGTQYF.

The count of this clone is one. The chain has TRBV18 and TRBJ1-1; 10 positions match TRBD1. The CDR3 is made up of 16 amino acids. The V segment lost 6 bases and the J segment 6 bases; nucleotides outside the gene matches: 13. Germline-derived CDR1 and CDR2 are KGHSH and LQKENI. CDR3 in DNA: TGTGCCAGCTCCCTTACGGGGGACAGGGGATACTCTGAAGCTTTCTTT. It yields the protein CASSLTGDRGYSEAFF.

The V gene is TRBV5-6, the J gene TRBJ1-2; TRBD1 agrees at 8 bases. V lost 3 bases and J lost 2; bases outside the gene matches: 12. There are 17 residues in the CDR3. Germline CDR1 reads SGHDT; CDR2 reads YYEEEE. The CDR3 nucleotides read TGTGCCAGCAGCTCTTTGACAGGGGTCCCCTTCAACTATGGCTACACCTTC. Its translation: CASSSLTGVPFNYGYTF.

This clone has just one count. This chain joins TRBV7-8 and TRBJ1-3, with 10 bases identical to TRBD1. This CDR3 contains 17 residues. CDR1 and CDR2 (germline): SGHVS, FQNEAQ. V shed 2 bases, J shed 2 bases, and the junction held 6 bases outside the gene matches. The CDR3 coding sequence is TGTGCCAGCAGCTTATTAGGGACAGGGGCCACTGGAAACACCATATATTTT. This sequence encodes CASSLLGTGATGNTIYF.